This record looks at one T cell receptor (beta chain) sequence and its context. Its specificity is not known. This sample was included in a study of CD8 T cells in Susac syndrome. General study results and limits: Individuals included in the TCR sequencing and HLA analysis were acknowledged by the study to be relatively few in number.

After extraction with the RNeasy kit, about 0.5 to 1 ug of the RNA was reverse transcribed using random hexamers. Multiplex immunoSEQ PCR targeted 54 Vbeta and 13 Jbeta TCR beta segments. TCRdb ran MiXCR on the immunoSEQ multiplex PCR reads and lists one entry per CDR3 protein. Of some 150,000 distinct CDR3 sequences listed, 95% to 96% are singletons. CD8+ and CD4+ T cells from blood underwent TCR beta sequencing, which was carried out in a high-throughput format. Negative isolation yielded CD8+ and CD4+ T cells; FACS enriched TEMRA cells. This TCR was sampled from a human donor with multiple sclerosis. Sequences were obtained from CD8+ T cells from PBMCs.

CDR3 bases: TGTGCCTGGAGTAGCACTGGCCCAGGAGCTTTCTTT. Translation: CAWSSTGPGAFF. The chain carries TRBV30 and TRBJ1-1; D is ambiguous. Trimming cost V 2 bases and J 10 bases, with 14 bases left between them. Germline V gene sequence: CDR1 GTSNPN, CDR2 SVGIG (reference sequence). This CDR3 is 12 amino acids long.